These 9 T cell receptor beta chains were all obtained from the same sample, sequenced in a study of cytomegalovirus exposure and HLA in healthy donors. Using immunoSEQ multiplex PCR, the repertoire was profiled, and TCRdb retains in-frame clones only, with some absent. This table has 90,000 to 150,000 clones, 88% appearing once. Sequencing used PBMCs. The receptors were gathered from a woman between 18 and 29 years old in good health and CMV-seropositive.

This clone was seen once. The rearrangement uses TRBV4-2 and TRBJ2-3, with 7 nucleotides matching TRBD2. After removal of 0 bases from V and 8 bases from J, the junction contained 11 bases not matched to a gene. The germline V gene has CDR1 LGHNA and CDR2 YNFKEQ. This CDR3 spans 16 amino acids. The CDR3 sequence is CASSQEDSGAVGTQYF. The CDR3 DNA sequence: TGTGCCAGCAGCCAAGAAGACAGCGGGGCTGTGGGTACGCAGTATTTT.

The rearrangement links TRBV5-1 to TRBJ2-3; D is unclear. The CDR3 sequence is 16 residues long. Germline CDR1 and CDR2: SGHRS and YFSETQ. Trimming took 4 bases from V and 1 from J, leaving 16 bases between them. The CDR3 reads CASSRELLTGTDTQYF. CDR3 DNA sequence: TGCGCCAGCAGCCGAGAACTCCTTACGGGCACAGATACGCAGTATTTT. The full variable domain, with the rest looked up from reference TRBV5-1 and TRBJ2-3, is KAGVTQTPRYLIKTRGQQVTLSCSPISGHRSVSWYQQTPGQGLQFLFEYFSETQRNKGNFPGRFSGRQFSNSRSEMNVSTLELGDSALYLCASSRELLTGTDTQYFGPGTRLTVL.

This chain links TRBV11-2 with TRBJ2-5; D uncertain. Per the germline V gene, CDR1 is SGHAT and CDR2 is FQNNGV. The CDR3 covers 15 residues. V gave up 1 base and J gave up 1 base, with 10 bases separating them. The DNA of the CDR3 is TGTGCCAGCAGCTTAGGAAGAATAGCCCAAGAGACCCAGTACTTC. It translates to CASSLGRIAQETQYF.

The chain has TRBV6-1 and TRBJ1-5; D uncertain. This CDR3 is built from 13 residues. Between the trimmed V and J ends, which lost 7 bases and 2 bases, there was a span of 9 bases. Looked up from germline, CDR1 is MNHNS and CDR2 is SASEGT. CDR3 nucleotide sequence: TGTGCCAGCACCGTTAGCCGCAATCAGCCCCAGCATTTT. This translates into CASTVSRNQPQHF.

This chain connects TRBV6-1 to TRBJ1-1, with a weak D call TRBD1 (5 bases). Germline CDR1 MNHNS, CDR2 SASEGT. The V and J ends lost 4 bases and 3 bases respectively, with 12 bases between them. The CDR3 length is 14 residues. CDR3 protein: CASSAGAGHTEAFF. The DNA of the CDR3 is TGTGCCAGCAGTGCTGGGGCAGGGCACACTGAAGCTTTCTTT.

The chain uses TRBV7-2 and TRBJ1-5; weak D call: TRBD1 (5 bases). Per the germline V gene, CDR1 is SGHTA and CDR2 is FQGNSA. The V end lost 5 bases, the J end lost 4 bases, and 9 bases lay between the germline ends. This CDR3 is built from 13 residues. DNA of the CDR3: TGTGCCAGCAGCCTCCAGGGAAATCAGCCCCAGCATTTT. It specifies CASSLQGNQPQHF.

This chain uses TRBV19 with TRBJ2-1; D call uncertain. Per germline, CDR1 LNHDA and CDR2 SQIVND (reference sequence). This CDR3 spans 14 amino acids. The V end lost 0 bases, the J end lost 2 bases, and 5 bases lay between the germline ends. The CDR3 DNA reads as TGTGCCAGTAGTATAGACCAGACCTACAATGAGCAGTTCTTC. Amino acid sequence: CASSIDQTYNEQFF.

This clone was counted once. The chain uses TRBV5-4 and TRBJ1-2, with TRBD1 matching over 7 bases. After removal of 4 bases from V and 0 bases from J, the junction contained 6 bases not matched to a gene. The CDR3 is 15 residues long. The V gene's germline CDR1 is SGHNT and CDR2 YYREEE (reference sequence). CDR3 DNA: TGTGCCAGCAGCCCAGGGGGGCGAGCTAACTATGGCTACACCTTC. Encoded protein: CASSPGGRANYGYTF.

The V call is TRBV2, the J call TRBJ2-1, with D hard to call. The CDR3 runs 11 residues. V lost 4 bases, J lost 9 bases, and 7 bases lay in between. Germline values: CDR1 SNHLY, CDR2 FYNNEI. For the CDR3, the DNA is TGTGCCAGCAGTGTTTCAGGTGAGCAGTTCTTC. As protein: CASSVSGEQFF.